This T cell receptor beta chain was documented in a study of T cell responses to AZD1222 COVID-19 vaccine. The data were produced by immunoSEQ multiplex PCR, yet TCRdb's version contains in-frame clones alone and is incomplete. The sample lists tens of thousands of clones, roughly three quarters occurring once. The germline V and J ends were trimmed by 4 bases and 8 bases, with 20 bases remaining between them. The germline V gene encodes CDR1 MDHEN and CDR2 SYDVKM. CDR3 length equals 15 residues. This rearrangement joins TRBV28 to TRBJ1-1; no reliable D call. The sequencing here drew on peripheral blood, taken 28 days after the second AZD1222 dose. This TCR was sampled from an adult who received the AZD1222 COVID-19 vaccine. CDR3 sequence reads: CASSSGGHFSQEAFF. The CDR3 DNA is TGTGCCAGCAGTTCCGGAGGGCATTTTAGTCAAGAAGCTTTCTTT.